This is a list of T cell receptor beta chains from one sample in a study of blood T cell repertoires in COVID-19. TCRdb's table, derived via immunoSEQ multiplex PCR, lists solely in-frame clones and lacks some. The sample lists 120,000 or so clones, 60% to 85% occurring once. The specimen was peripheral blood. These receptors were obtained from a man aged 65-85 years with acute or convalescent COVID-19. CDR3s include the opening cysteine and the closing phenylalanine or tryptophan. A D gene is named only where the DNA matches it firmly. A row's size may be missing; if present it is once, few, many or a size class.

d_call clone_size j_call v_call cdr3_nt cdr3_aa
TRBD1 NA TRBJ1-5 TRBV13 TGTGCCAGCAGCGGGACAGGTAGCGGTAATCCGCAGCCCCAGCATTTT CASSGTGSGNPQPQHF
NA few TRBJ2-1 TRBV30 TGTGCCTGGGGCCGAGAGAGGGCTTTACTGTTCTTC CAWGRERALLFF
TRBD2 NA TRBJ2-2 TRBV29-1 TGCAGCGCAACCGGGACTACCTACACCGGGGAGCTGTTTTTT CSATGTTYTGELFF
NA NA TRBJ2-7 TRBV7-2 TGTGCCAGCAGCTTAATGGGGAGCCTCAAGGACGAGCAGTACTTC CASSLMGSLKDEQYF
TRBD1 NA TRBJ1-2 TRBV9 TGTGCCAGCAGCCTAGGACAGGGCTACTATGGCTACACCTTC CASSLGQGYYGYTF
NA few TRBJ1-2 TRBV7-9 TGTGCCAGCAGCTCATACACAGGTTATGGCTACACCTTC CASSSYTGYGYTF
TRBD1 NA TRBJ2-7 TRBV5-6 TGTGCCAGCAGCTGGGGACAGGGGAGGTCCTACGAGCAGTACTTC CASSWGQGRSYEQYF
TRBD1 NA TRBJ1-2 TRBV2 TGTGCCTGTCGACAGGGAGGTCACTATGGCTACACCTTC CACRQGGHYGYTF
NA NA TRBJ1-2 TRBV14 TGTGCCAGCAGCCAAGATATTCAGGGGAATGGCTACACCTTC CASSQDIQGNGYTF
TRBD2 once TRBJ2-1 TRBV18 TGTGCCAGCTCACCCGGACCTGGCAGCGGGGGGATTTACAATGAGCAGTTCTTC CASSPGPGSGGIYNEQFF
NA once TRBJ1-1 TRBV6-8 TGTGCCAGCAGTTACAATAGCACTGAAGCTTTCTTT CASSYNSTEAFF
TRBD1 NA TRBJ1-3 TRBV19 TGTGCCAGTAGTTCCCTTGGACAGGGGGGTGCGAACACCATATATTTT CASSSLGQGGANTIYF
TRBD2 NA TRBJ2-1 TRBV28 TGTGCCAGCAGCTCCGGACTAGCGGGGGGCCGCTACAATGAGCAGTTCTTC CASSSGLAGGRYNEQFF
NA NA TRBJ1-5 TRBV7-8 TGTGCCAGCAGCGATAGCTATAACAATCAGCCCCAGCATTTT CASSDSYNNQPQHF
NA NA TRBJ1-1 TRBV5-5 TGTGCCAGCAGCCAGAACACTGAAGCTTTCTTT CASSQNTEAFF
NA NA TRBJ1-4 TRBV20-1 TGCAGTGCCGCGTTTAATGAAAAACTGTTTTTT CSAAFNEKLFF
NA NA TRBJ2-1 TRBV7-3 TGTGCCAGCAGCCCAATGGGGGGGGCGGGAGAGCAGTTCTTC CASSPMGGAGEQFF
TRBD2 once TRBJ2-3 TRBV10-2 TGCGCCAGCAGTAGCGGGGGGAATACAGATACGCAGTATTTT CASSSGGNTDTQYF
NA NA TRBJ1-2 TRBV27 TGTGCCAGCAGTTTATCGTGGAGGGCCGGGTACTATGGCTACACCTTC CASSLSWRAGYYGYTF
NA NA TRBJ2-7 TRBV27 TGTGCCAGCAGTCCCGCCCTGGGCCTAGCCCGCTCCTACGAGCAGTACTTC CASSPALGLARSYEQYF
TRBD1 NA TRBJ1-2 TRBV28 TGTGCCAGTAAGACAGGGGGCGATGTGGGCGGCTACACCTTC CASKTGGDVGGYTF
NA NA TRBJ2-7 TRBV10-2 TGCGCCAGCAGCCAACAGCAACCGTCCTACGAGCAGTACTTC CASSQQQPSYEQYF
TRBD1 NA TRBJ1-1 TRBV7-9 TGTGCCAGCAGCCCACAGGGGGCGATTGGCACTGAAGCTTTCTTT CASSPQGAIGTEAFF
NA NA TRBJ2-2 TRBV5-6 TGTGCCAGCCTAAGACTAAACACCGGGGAGCTGTTTTTT CASLRLNTGELFF
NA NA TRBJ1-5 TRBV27 TGTGCCAGCAGTTTGGGCGTTACAGGGAATCAGCCCCAGCATTTT CASSLGVTGNQPQHF
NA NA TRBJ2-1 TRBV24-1 TGTGCCACCAGTGACGCGTCTTATGAGCAGTTCTTC CATSDASYEQFF
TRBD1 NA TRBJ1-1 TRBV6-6 TGTGCCAGCAGTTACTCAGGGGGCAACACTGAAGCTTTCTTT CASSYSGGNTEAFF
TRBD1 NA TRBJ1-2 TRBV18 TGTGCCAGCTCATACAGGGGAGGAGATGGCTACACCTTC CASSYRGGDGYTF
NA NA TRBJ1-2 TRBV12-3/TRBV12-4 TGTGCCAGCAGTGGACACACGGGCTACACCTTC CASSGHTGYTF
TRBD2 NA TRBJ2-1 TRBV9 TGTGCCAGCAGCGGATTAGCGGGGGTCTACAATGAGCAGTTCTTC CASSGLAGVYNEQFF
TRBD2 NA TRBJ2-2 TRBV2 TGTGCCAGCAAGGGACTAGCAGGAGGCGGGGAGCTGTTTTTT CASKGLAGGGELFF
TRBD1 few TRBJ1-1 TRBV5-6 TGTGCCAGCAGCACCTCTATGACAGGGATCGGCACTGAAGCTTTCTTT CASSTSMTGIGTEAFF
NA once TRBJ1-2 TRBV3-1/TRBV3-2 TGTGCCAGCAGCCAAGACACCCCTAGACAGACAGGCGGCTATGGCTACACCTTC CASSQDTPRQTGGYGYTF
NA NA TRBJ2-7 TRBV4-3 TGCGCCAGCAGCCAGGGGGGGGCGCGTTACGAGCAGTACTTC CASSQGGARYEQYF
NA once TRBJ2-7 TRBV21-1 TGTGCCAGCAGCAAAGCGCTCTATTGCGGGGGGCCCTCCTACGAGCAGTACTTC CASSKALYCGGPSYEQYF
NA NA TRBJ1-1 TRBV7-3 TGTGCCAGCAGCCTGTATATGAACACTGAAGCTTTCTTT CASSLYMNTEAFF
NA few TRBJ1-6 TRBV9 TGTGCCAGCAGCGAGGCCGGGTTAAGGAATTCACCCCTCCACTTT CASSEAGLRNSPLHF
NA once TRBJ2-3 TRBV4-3 TGCGCCAGCAGCCAAGGGACACCCAGCACAGATACGCAGTATTTT CASSQGTPSTDTQYF
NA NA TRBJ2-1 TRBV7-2 TGTGCCAGCAGCACTCCTAGCGTCGAGCAGTTCTTC CASSTPSVEQFF